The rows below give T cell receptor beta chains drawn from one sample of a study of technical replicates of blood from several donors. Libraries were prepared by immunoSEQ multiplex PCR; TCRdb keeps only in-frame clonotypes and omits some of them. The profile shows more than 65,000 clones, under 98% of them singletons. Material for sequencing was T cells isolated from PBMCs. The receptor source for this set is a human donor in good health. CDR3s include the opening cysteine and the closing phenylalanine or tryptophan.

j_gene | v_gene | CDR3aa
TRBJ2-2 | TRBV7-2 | CASSPQVNTGELFF
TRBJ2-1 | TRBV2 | CASRDPGLAGVRGEQFF
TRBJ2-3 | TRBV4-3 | CASSQGAPDTQYF
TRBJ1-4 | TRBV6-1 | CASSESGREKLFF
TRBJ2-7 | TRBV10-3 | CAISEPRTGFHEQYF
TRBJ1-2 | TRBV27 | CASSSTGAGGYTF
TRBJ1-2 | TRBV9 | CASSVSPGYGYTF
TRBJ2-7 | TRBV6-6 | CASRQGFVSYEQYF
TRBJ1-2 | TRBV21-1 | CASGRTGGSFPDGYTF
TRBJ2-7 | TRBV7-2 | CASSLNMGTSGNYEQYF
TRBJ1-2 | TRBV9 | CASSAPGQFYGYTF
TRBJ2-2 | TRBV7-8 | CASSYTGTVNTGELFF
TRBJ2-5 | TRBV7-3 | CASSWTSGETQYF
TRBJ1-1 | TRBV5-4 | CASSPVDRVPTEAFF
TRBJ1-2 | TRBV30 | CAWGGSGNYGYTF
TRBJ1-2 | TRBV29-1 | CSVFSGKVGYTF
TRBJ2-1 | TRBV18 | CASSPRGLATYNEQFF
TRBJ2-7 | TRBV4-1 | CASSQLGGKEQYF
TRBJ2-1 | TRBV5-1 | CASSLALKGQGYEQFF
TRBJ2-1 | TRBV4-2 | CASSQNGQFF
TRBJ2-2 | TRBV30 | CAWSPRNEELFF
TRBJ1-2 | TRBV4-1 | CASSPSKTANYGYTF
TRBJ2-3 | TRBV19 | CASSIQVELDTQYF
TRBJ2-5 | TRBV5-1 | CASSSALPGKQETQYF
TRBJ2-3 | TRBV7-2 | CASSPRTSGPTDTQYF
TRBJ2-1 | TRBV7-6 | CASSGWKSVEQFF
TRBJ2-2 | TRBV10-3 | CAISDVAPNTGELFF
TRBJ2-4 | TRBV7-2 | CASSSRGAKNIQYF
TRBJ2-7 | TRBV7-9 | CASSPNSGSIYEQYF
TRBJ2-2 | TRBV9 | CASSGRREEATGELFF
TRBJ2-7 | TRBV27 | CASSYRSSYEQYF
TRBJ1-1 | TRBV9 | CASSVRGLNTEAFF
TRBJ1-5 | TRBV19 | CASRIGTGLNQPQHF
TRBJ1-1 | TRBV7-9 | CASSPQFGGPEAFF
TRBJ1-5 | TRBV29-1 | CSVAETGGRGFQPQHF
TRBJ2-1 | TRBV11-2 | CASSLGIAVRERNEQFF
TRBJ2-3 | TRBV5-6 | CASYRGGEDTQYF
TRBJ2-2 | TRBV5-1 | CASSWTSGRTTGELFF
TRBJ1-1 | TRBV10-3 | CASRDGRERGTEAFF
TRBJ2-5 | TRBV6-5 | CASSYLRSSQETQYF